The entry below gives a single T cell receptor (beta chain) sequence along with its context. Germline lookup yields CDR1 MNHEY and CDR2 SVGEGT. V shed 6 bases, J shed 9 bases, and the junction held 14 bases outside the gene matches. The CDR3 consists of 15 residues. These data belong to a study of blood T cell repertoires in COVID-19. Repertoires were generated with immunoSEQ multiplex PCR, while TCRdb's copy carries only in-frame clones and drops some. The sample includes 250,000 to 400,000 clones, approximately 81% seen only once; the top ten take approximately 1.9%. Before they entered the study, exposed participants had met a COVID-19 case within 2 weeks.

What was sequenced was PBMCs or T cells enriched from blood (not recorded which). The clonotype was recovered from a woman aged 25 to 45 who had been exposed to COVID-19. This chain joins TRBV6-2 or TRBV6-3 and TRBJ2-1; 7 bases agree with TRBD2. The CDR3 is CASSPLGRAKGEQFF. CDR3 coding DNA: TGTGCCAGCAGCCCTCTGGGGAGGGCCAAGGGTGAGCAGTTCTTC.